Sequencing of this TCR beta chain was carried out in a study of cytomegalovirus exposure and HLA in healthy donors. Researchers ran the PCR with 60 Vbeta and 13 Jbeta primers. Repertoires were generated with immunoSEQ multiplex PCR, while TCRdb's copy carries only in-frame clones and drops some. This table holds 120,000 to 150,000 clones, around 80% found once. The V and J ends lost 6 bases and 0 bases respectively, with 12 bases between them. The CDR3 runs to 15 residues. Sequencing was carried out using PBMCs. The chain uses TRBV23-1 and TRBJ1-3; D is unresolved. TRBV23-1 is sorted into the ORF group, with uncertain function. This sequence originates from a man in his forties or fifties in good health and CMV-seropositive. CDR3 sequence (DNA): TGCGCCAGCAGCCCCGACACCGACTCTGGAAACACCATATATTTT. Translated: CASSPDTDSGNTIYF.